These T cell receptor beta chains were read from a single sample in a study of T cell clones after liver transplantation. Here immunoSEQ multiplex PCR was the method, and the copy in TCRdb shows in-frame clones only, minus some. The sample holds over 50,000 clones, 86% seen once. Source: CD8+ T cells from blood, taken 12 months after liver transplant. The receptors derive from a human patient who received a liver transplant. Some T cells may arise from the graft donor. Each CDR3 is given with its conserved first and last residue. Fields, in order: clone size, J gene, D gene, V gene, CDR3 protein, CDR3 DNA. The D gene is left open where the match is weak. The listing skips clone size in some rows; elsewhere it reads once, few, many or a size class.

- | TRBJ2-1 | TRBD2 | TRBV27 | CASSPGPSGYNEQFF | TGTGCCAGCAGTCCGGGACCTAGCGGCTACAATGAGCAGTTCTTC
- | TRBJ2-2 | - | TRBV4-1 | CASSPDWPGTGELFF | TGCGCCAGCAGTCCGGACTGGCCGGGCACCGGGGAGCTGTTTTTT
- | TRBJ1-5 | - | TRBV27 | CASSHTADQPQHF | TGTGCCAGCAGTCACACAGCGGATCAGCCCCAGCATTTT
- | TRBJ1-2 | - | TRBV5-1 | CASSPNRVDGYTF | TGCGCCAGCAGCCCGAACAGGGTGGATGGCTACACCTTC
- | TRBJ2-3 | TRBD2 | TRBV9 | CASRERGSSTDTQYF | TGTGCCAGCAGGGAGCGGGGATCTAGCACAGATACGCAGTATTTT
- | TRBJ2-1 | - | TRBV27 | CASSFGGADYNEQFF | TGTGCCAGCAGTTTTGGCGGGGCCGACTACAATGAGCAGTTCTTC
- | TRBJ1-2 | - | TRBV28 | CASSLGPLDYGYTF | TGTGCCAGCAGTTTAGGGCCCCTCGACTATGGCTACACCTTC
- | TRBJ2-7 | - | TRBV7-8 | CASSSTAGLSYEQYF | TGTGCCAGCAGCTCGACCGCGGGCCTCTCCTACGAGCAGTACTTC
- | TRBJ2-7 | - | TRBV5-4 | CASSHQRGEQYF | TGCGCCAGCAGCCACCAACGCGGCGAGCAGTACTTC
- | TRBJ2-7 | TRBD1 | TRBV7-9 | CASSSGQGGKEQYF | TGTGCCAGCAGCTCGGGACAGGGGGGGAAAGAGCAGTACTTC
- | TRBJ2-7 | - | TRBV6-6 | CASSLGFSYEQYF | TGTGCCAGCAGTTTGGGTTTCTCCTACGAGCAGTACTTC
- | TRBJ2-7 | - | TRBV27 | CASSLFRQGIYEQYF | TGTGCCAGCAGTTTATTCCGGCAGGGAATCTACGAGCAGTACTTC
- | TRBJ2-1 | - | TRBV7-6 | CASSPTNNEQFF | TGTGCCAGCAGCCCGACCAACAATGAGCAGTTCTTC
- | TRBJ1-5 | - | TRBV6-6 | CASSYSVGAHQPQHF | TGTGCCAGCAGTTACTCCGTGGGGGCACACCAGCCCCAGCATTTT
- | TRBJ2-2 | - | TRBV27 | CASSSGASTGELFF | TGTGCCAGCAGTAGTGGGGCGAGCACCGGGGAGCTGTTTTTT
once | TRBJ2-1 | TRBD2 | TRBV15 | CATSPSGSGNEQFF | TGTGCCACCAGCCCTAGCGGGAGCGGGAATGAGCAGTTCTTC
- | TRBJ2-3 | TRBD2 | TRBV29-1 | CSVGLAGGPGTQYF | TGCAGCGTTGGGCTAGCGGGAGGGCCAGGGACGCAGTATTTT
- | TRBJ2-2 | TRBD2 | TRBV13 | CASSLQPGLAGVLTGELFF | TGTGCCAGCAGTCTTCAACCGGGACTAGCGGGAGTTCTCACCGGGGAGCTGTTTTTT
- | TRBJ1-5 | - | TRBV28 | CASHGGGGQPQHF | TGTGCCAGCCATGGGGGGGGAGGTCAGCCCCAGCATTTT
- | TRBJ2-1 | TRBD1 | TRBV30 | CAWSVRGQAYNEQFF | TGTGCCTGGAGTGTACGGGGACAGGCCTACAATGAGCAGTTCTTC
- | TRBJ2-3 | - | TRBV7-9 | CASSALGSASDTQYF | TGTGCCAGCAGCGCTCTAGGGAGTGCCTCAGATACGCAGTATTTT
- | TRBJ2-7 | TRBD2 | TRBV7-9 | CASSEREGGSYEQYF | TGTGCCAGCAGCGAGCGGGAGGGCGGGTCCTACGAGCAGTACTTC
- | TRBJ1-2 | - | TRBV15 | CAIRSLGSNYGYTF | TGTGCCATCCGTTCGTTAGGTTCTAACTATGGCTACACCTTC
few | TRBJ1-5 | - | TRBV7-6 | CASTPGGAAPQHF | TGTGCCAGCACCCCGGGGGGAGCGGCACCCCAGCATTTT
once | TRBJ1-5 | - | TRBV27 | CASSLSSDRLNQPQHF | TGTGCCAGCAGTTTAAGCTCGGACAGACTCAATCAGCCCCAGCATTTT
- | TRBJ2-7 | - | TRBV29-1 | CSVESLDEQYF | TGCAGCGTTGAATCCCTCGACGAGCAGTACTTC
- | TRBJ2-7 | TRBD1 | TRBV7-9 | CASSSGQGVLYEQYF | TGTGCCAGCAGCTCGGGACAGGGGGTGTTGTACGAGCAGTACTTC